These 17 T cell receptor beta chains share one sample of origin, sequenced in a study of cytomegalovirus exposure and HLA in healthy donors. Use of 60 Vbeta and 13 Jbeta primers characterized the PCR. Only in-frame clones appear in the TCRdb table, and some are missing; sequencing was by immunoSEQ multiplex PCR. This table has around 170,000 clones, 60% to 80% appearing once. Sequencing input: PBMCs. The receptors were gathered from a man between 60 and 75 years old in good health and CMV-seronegative.

This chain connects TRBV18 to TRBJ2-2; possible D gene TRBD2, 5 bases. The V and J ends lost 0 bases and 5 bases respectively, with 7 bases between them. The CDR3 totals 14 residues. CDR1 and CDR2 (germline): KGHSH, LQKENI. The CDR3 region is CASSPPEGTGELFF. CDR3 sequence (DNA): TGTGCCAGCTCACCACCTGAGGGTACCGGGGAGCTGTTTTTT.

The chain couples TRBV18 to TRBJ1-2, with D possibly TRBD1 on 6 matching bases. V was trimmed by 3 bases and J by 8 bases, leaving 13 bases between them. Germline-derived CDR1 and CDR2 are KGHSH and LQKENI. The CDR3 is 13 amino acids. The CDR3 spells CASSPAAGDGYTF. CDR3 DNA sequence: TGTGCCAGCTCACCCGCGGCAGGGGACGGCTACACCTTC. Combining the CDR3 with reference TRBV18 and TRBJ1-2 gives the whole variable domain NAGVMQNPRHLVRRRGQEARLRCSPMKGHSHVYWYRQLPEEGLKFMVYLQKENIIDESGMPKERFSAEFPKEGPSILRIQQVVRGDSAAYFCASSPAAGDGYTFGSGTRLTVV.

The gene calls are TRBV19 and TRBJ2-1, with 9 nucleotides matching TRBD2. CDR1 and CDR2 from the germline V gene are LNHDA and SQIVND (reference sequence). The CDR3 has 15 residues. V gave up 4 bases and J gave up 13 bases; unmatched junction bases: 14. The CDR3 nucleotides read TGTGCCAGTAGTACGCCGGGGACTAGCCGAATGAACCAGTTCTTC. This gives the protein CASSTPGTSRMNQFF.

The rearrangement uses TRBV4-2 and TRBJ2-1, with 9 bases that match TRBD1. J gave up 5 bases and V 4 bases, and 15 bases lay outside the gene matches. The CDR3 length is 18 residues. Germline V lookup: CDR1 LGHNA, CDR2 YNFKEQ. CDR3 residues: CASSPTITGTGIHNEQFF. In nucleotides, the CDR3 is TGTGCCAGCAGCCCTACGATTACCGGGACAGGGATCCACAATGAGCAGTTCTTC.

The chain joins TRBV5-1 to TRBJ2-2, with D hard to call. The germline gives CDR1 SGHRS, CDR2 YFSETQ. Trimming pared 0 bases from V and 7 bases from J, leaving 7 bases between. The CDR3 spans 13 residues. This CDR3 is CASSLDGVGELFF. DNA for the CDR3: TGCGCCAGCAGCTTGGACGGTGTCGGGGAGCTGTTTTTT.

This clone was seen a few times. This rearrangement joins TRBV10-3 to TRBJ2-3; TRBD1 is a possible D gene (5 bases). The V end was cut by 2 bases, the J end by 2 bases, with 8 bases between. This CDR3 has 14 residues. The germline V gene encodes CDR1 ENHRY and CDR2 SYGVKD. CDR3 loop: CAISEDSHTDTQYF. The DNA of the CDR3 is TGTGCCATCAGTGAGGACAGCCACACAGATACGCAGTATTTT.

This chain links TRBV28 with TRBJ1-1, with 10 bases matching TRBD1. The CDR3 has 13 residues. CDR1 and CDR2 (germline): MDHEN, SYDVKM. Unmatched junction bases numbered 5, after V lost 8 bases and J lost 5 bases. This chain's CDR3 is CASRGQGRTEAFF. The CDR3 DNA follows: TGTGCCAGCCGGGGACAGGGGAGGACTGAAGCTTTCTTT.

This clone was observed a single time. The genes are TRBV5-1 and TRBJ2-6, with TRBD1 as a possible D gene (6 bases). Germline V gene data show CDR1 as SGHRS and CDR2 as YFSETQ. Trimming removed 1 base at V and 0 bases at J, with 14 bases between. CDR3 length: 18 amino acids. The chain's CDR3 is CASSLTGWYVSGANVLTF. The CDR3 DNA reads TGCGCCAGCAGCTTGACAGGGTGGTATGTCTCTGGGGCCAACGTCCTGACTTTC.

There are a few counts of this clone. This chain joins TRBV2 and TRBJ1-4, with D perhaps TRBD1 (6 bases). Germline CDR1 reads SNHLY; CDR2 reads FYNNEI. V gave up 8 bases and J gave up 8 bases, with 18 bases separating them. There are 14 residues in the CDR3. In nucleotides, the CDR3 is TGTGCCAGCGCCCCGGGCAGGGGAACAGAAAAACTGTTTTTT. Protein product: CASAPGRGTEKLFF.

This clone appeared once. V and J are TRBV6-1 and TRBJ2-7, with 12 bases identical to TRBD1. The trim removed 3 bases at V and 7 bases at J, leaving 7 bases unmatched. The length of the CDR3 is 15 residues. Germline CDR1 and CDR2: MNHNS and SASEGT. CDR3 DNA: TGTGCCAGCAGTGACCCGGGACAGGGGGCTGAGGAGCAGTACTTC. Translating gives CASSDPGQGAEEQYF.

The chain employs TRBV9 and TRBJ2-7; D is possibly TRBD2 (5 bases). Germline CDR1 SGDLS, CDR2 YYNGEE. V lost 5 bases and J 5 bases, leaving 14 bases between the germline ends. The CDR3 consists of 13 residues. As DNA, the CDR3 is TGTGCCAGCAGTGTGAGGGAGTTCGACGAGCAGTACTTC. It is translated as CASSVREFDEQYF.

This chain joins TRBV7-9 and TRBJ2-7; TRBD1 matches 7 bases. This CDR3 has 14 residues. CDR1 and CDR2 from the germline V gene are SEHNR and FQNEAQ (reference sequence). Trimming removed 4 bases from V and 4 bases from J; junction bases left unmatched: 7. The CDR3 nucleotides read TGTGCCAGCAGCTCGGACAGGCGGCTATACGAGCAGTACTTC. Translation: CASSSDRRLYEQYF.

This clone has just one count. A read error may produce the germline difference seen at one junction end. The J gene is TRBJ2-7, the V gene TRBV7-2; 8 nucleotides agree with TRBD1. Germline V gives CDR1 SGHTA, CDR2 FQGNSA. The CDR3 sequence is 14 residues long. This chain's CDR3 is CASSLAGQGYEQYF. CDR3 coding DNA: TGTGCCAGCAGCCTAGCAGGACAGGGCTACGAGCAGTACTTC.

This clone has a handful of counts. The chain joins TRBV5-6 to TRBJ2-5, with 7 bases matching TRBD2. The CDR3 totals 16 residues. The V gene end was trimmed by 4 bases and the J gene end by 4 bases; junction bases not matched to a gene: 13. Germline-derived CDR1 and CDR2 are SGHDT and YYEEEE. The CDR3 bases are TGTGCCAGCAGCCCCTTTAGCGGGCTGGGGGGAGAGACCCAGTACTTC. This gives the protein CASSPFSGLGGETQYF. The entire variable domain, with the rest obtained from reference TRBV5-6 and TRBJ2-5, is as follows: DAGVTQSPTHLIKTRGQQVTLRCSPKSGHDTVSWYQQALGQGPQFIFQYYEEEERQRGNFPDRFSGHQFPNYSSELNVNALLLGDSALYLCASSPFSGLGGETQYFGPGTRLLVL.

The chain recombines TRBV30 with TRBJ2-7; no firm D call. CDR3 length equals 11 residues. CDR1 is GTSNPN and CDR2 is SVGIG in the germline V gene (reference sequence). Trimming cost V 5 bases and J 1 base, with 6 bases left between them. The CDR3 DNA reads as TGTGCCTGGGGTCGGTCCTACGAGCAGTACTTC. Protein: CAWGRSYEQYF.

The table lists this clone with a count of one. The chain carries TRBV19 and TRBJ1-5, with a possible D match to TRBD1 (5 bases). The germline V gene has CDR1 LNHDA and CDR2 SQIVND (reference sequence). V lost 3 bases to trimming and J lost 5 bases, with 14 bases between them. The CDR3 consists of 15 residues. In nucleotides, the CDR3 is TGTGCCAGTAGTATTACCCCACCGGGGGATCAGCCCCAGCATTTT. Translating gives CASSITPPGDQPQHF. The whole variable domain, filled in from reference TRBV19 and TRBJ1-5, reads DGGITQSPKYLFRKEGQNVTLSCEQNLNHDAMYWYRQDPGQGLRLIYYSQIVNDFQKGDIAEGYSVSREKKESFPLTVTSAQKNPTAFYLCASSITPPGDQPQHFGDGTRLSIL.

The V gene is TRBV7-8, the J gene TRBJ2-3, with 13 bases fitting TRBD2. This CDR3 region has 17 residues. The V segment lost 1 base and the J segment 2 bases; nucleotides outside the gene matches: 3. Germline values: CDR1 SGHVS, CDR2 FQNEAQ. CDR3 residues: CASSLEGLAGLTDTQYF. The CDR3 DNA follows: TGTGCCAGCAGCTTAGAGGGACTAGCGGGACTCACAGATACGCAGTATTTT.